The T cell receptor beta chain described here comes from a study of blood T cell repertoires in COVID-19. Study summary: From the United States, Italy and Spain came samples of acute and convalescent COVID-19. From T cells, B-cell-depleted T cells, or PBMCs came the material, which was cDNA or gDNA.

Source study methods: For nucleated cells, counts were estimated from reference gene primer amplification. Data came from immunoSEQ multiplex PCR; TCRdb stores just in-frame clones and leaves some out. That table supplies the V and J calls and clone size; D and trimming were determined from the DNA. This table holds roughly 91,000 clones, roughly 84% found once. Germline assignment: CDR1 SGHTA and CDR2 FQGNSA. The V end lost 3 bases, the J end lost 5 bases, and 22 bases lay between the germline ends. This CDR3 spans 17 amino acids. This chain joins TRBV7-2 and TRBJ1-1; no reliable D call. Input material: peripheral blood. The receptor comes from a man aged 70 or older with active or convalescent COVID-19. The CDR3 DNA follows: TGTGCCAGCAGCTTGAACTGGGTGCCGGGGTCAGGAACTGAAGCTTTCTTT. Amino acid sequence: CASSLNWVPGSGTEAFF.